Listed here are 7 T cell receptor beta chains from one sample, sequenced in a study of shared clonotypes between healthy human individuals. TCRdb's copy holds only in-frame clones and misses some; the assay was immunoSEQ multiplex PCR. This table holds over 850,000 clones, more than 75% found once. Sample: memory CD4+ T cells from PBMCs. Described subset: CD45RA-negative fraction. The receptors derive from a man aged 18 to 29 in good health. Some clones in this sample may be carry-over from other donors' samples.

CDR3 amino acids: CASSLALRGPTGYTF. For the CDR3, the DNA is TGCGCCAGCAGCTTGGCCCTTAGGGGTCCGACCGGCTACACCTTC. The V gene is TRBV5-1, the J gene TRBJ1-2, with TRBD1 as a possible D gene (5 bases). The CDR3 is 15 amino acids. Germline V gene lookup returns CDR1 SGHRS and CDR2 YFSETQ. Trimming took 0 bases from V and 8 from J, leaving 17 bases between them.

The chain links TRBV21-1 to TRBJ1-5; the table's D call, TRBD1, was not checked against the DNA. TRBV21-1 counts as a pseudogene. The CDR3 is made up of 14 amino acids. In nucleotides, the CDR3 is TGTGCCAGAACATCAGGGAATAGCAATCAGCCCCAGCATTTT. Residues: CARTSGNSNQPQHF.

Here the CDR3 DNA reads TGTGCCAGCAGCTTAGAACGGGCGAACACCGGGGAGCTGTTTTTT. Translated: CASSLERANTGELFF. V usage is TRBV7-9 and J usage is TRBJ2-2; D uncertain. There are 15 residues in the CDR3. Trimming shortened V by 1 base and J by 0 bases, and 6 bases separated the two germline ends. The germline V gene has CDR1 SEHNR and CDR2 FQNEAQ (reference sequence).

The V and J genes are TRBV29-1 and TRBJ1-1; maybe TRBD1 (6 bases). Germline CDR1 and CDR2: SQVTM and ANQGSEA. The CDR3 has 14 residues. The germline V and J ends were trimmed by 5 bases and 3 bases, with 16 bases remaining between them. CDR3 sequence: CSVSISTGHTEAFF. The CDR3 DNA reads as TGCAGCGTTTCCATATCGACAGGCCACACTGAAGCTTTCTTT.

About this clone: This may be a read error, as it is one base from a much larger clone. The rearrangement joins TRBV4-3 to TRBJ1-2; D might be TRBD1 (5 bases). Germline-derived CDR1 and CDR2 are LGHNA and YSLEER. This CDR3 contains 13 residues. The DNA of the CDR3 is TGCGCCAGCAACCAAGGGGTAGACTATGGCTACACCTTC. Protein: CASNQGVDYGYTF.

The chain employs TRBV28 and TRBJ1-1, with D maybe TRBD1 (6 bases). Germline assignment: CDR1 MDHEN and CDR2 SYDVKM. This CDR3 comprises 16 residues. With 6 bases removed from V and 2 bases from J, the gap between germline ends came to 19 bases. The CDR3 DNA reads TGTGCCAGCAGCTCCCCTCGGGGGGGGGCAAACACTGAAGCTTTCTTT. Translated: CASSSPRGGANTEAFF.

The chain uses TRBV21-1 and TRBJ2-1; TRBD2 is the table's D call and was not checked against the DNA. TRBV21-1 is assigned pseudogene status. This CDR3 has 16 residues. The CDR3 sequence: CASSKTTPGLANEQFF. DNA for the CDR3: TGTGCCAGCAGCAAAACGACTCCGGGACTAGCGAATGAGCAGTTCTTC.